Below are 27 T cell receptor beta chains sequenced from a single sample in a study of chemoradiotherapy in HPV16-positive cancers. Using immunoSEQ multiplex PCR, the repertoire was profiled, and TCRdb retains in-frame clones only, with some absent. The sample includes about 33,000 clones, 86% seen only once; the top ten take 2.1%. Sample: blood, taken from a patient who underwent chemoradiotherapy. These TCRs come from a human donor with HPV-associated anogenital cancer.

The rearrangement uses TRBV7-9 and TRBJ1-2; 11 nucleotides match TRBD1. Per the germline V gene, CDR1 is SEHNR and CDR2 is FQNEAQ (reference sequence). V gave up 3 bases and J gave up 8 bases; unmatched junction bases: 11. The CDR3 consists of 16 residues. The CDR3 region is CASSLWTGGPSEGYTF. DNA for the CDR3: TGTGCCAGCAGCTTGTGGACAGGGGGCCCTAGCGAAGGCTACACCTTC.

The gene calls are TRBV7-6 and TRBJ1-6, with 9 nucleotides matching TRBD1. The V and J ends lost 1 base and 7 bases, in that order; junction bases with no gene match: 8. CDR3 length: 17 amino acids. Germline values: CDR1 SGHVS, CDR2 FNYEAQ. CDR3 sequence (DNA): TGTGCCAGCAGCTTAGGCGGACAGGGGTCCTTAAATTCACCCCTCCACTTT. Translating gives CASSLGGQGSLNSPLHF.

V is TRBV7-6 and J is TRBJ2-7, with 9 bases identical to TRBD1. V was pared by 1 base and J by 0 bases, with 13 bases of the junction left unmatched. The CDR3 extends over 19 amino acids. Germline V gene sequence: CDR1 SGHVS, CDR2 FNYEAQ. CDR3 DNA sequence: TGTGCCAGCAGCTTAGGGCCCCTCTTCGACAGGGGGAGCTCCTACGAGCAGTACTTC. The encoded protein is CASSLGPLFDRGSSYEQYF.

V is TRBV11-2 and J is TRBJ2-3; the D gene is possibly TRBD2 (6 bases). Germline CDR1 reads SGHAT; CDR2 reads FQNNGV. This CDR3 region has 15 residues. V lost 6 bases, J lost 2 bases, and 15 bases lay in between. CDR3 DNA sequence: TGTGCCAGCAGACCTGATAGCGGATCCACAGATACGCAGTATTTT. Its protein is CASRPDSGSTDTQYF.

This clone has more than one count but fewer than ten. The gene calls are TRBV9 and TRBJ2-3, with 8 bases fitting TRBD2. Looked up from germline, CDR1 is SGDLS and CDR2 is YYNGEE. The J segment lost 8 bases and the V segment lost 3 bases, leaving 11 bases of the junction unmatched. The length of the CDR3 is 15 residues. This CDR3 reads CASSESPGGRGTQYF. For the CDR3, the DNA is TGTGCCAGCAGCGAGTCCCCGGGGGGGAGGGGTACGCAGTATTTT.

This clone showed up just once. J is TRBJ2-2 and V is TRBV29-1, with 9 positions matching TRBD1. The germline gives CDR1 SQVTM, CDR2 ANQGSEA. The V and J ends lost 4 bases and 6 bases, in that order; junction bases with no gene match: 6. This CDR3 contains 14 residues. CDR3 coding DNA: TGCAGCGTTGCCCGGGACAGGGCCCCCGGGGAGCTGTTTTTT. The encoded protein is CSVARDRAPGELFF.

The chain has TRBV6-5 and TRBJ2-2, with 9 nucleotides matching TRBD1. Per the germline V gene, CDR1 is MNHEY and CDR2 is SVGAGI. CDR3 length: 15 amino acids. J gave up 7 bases and V 8 bases, and 11 bases lay outside the gene matches. This chain's CDR3 is CASELSGTGIGELFF. CDR3 sequence (DNA): TGTGCCAGCGAACTATCCGGGACAGGGATCGGGGAGCTGTTTTTT.

This clone has a handful of counts. The rearrangement links TRBV2 to TRBJ2-5, with D possibly matching TRBD1 (5 bases). The CDR3 covers 13 residues. The germline CDR1 and CDR2 sequences are SNHLY and FYNNEI. V was clipped by 6 bases and J by 7 bases, with 15 bases between them. The CDR3 coding sequence is TGTGCCAGCAGGGGGCCCTACCGGTTGACCCAGTACTTC. Protein sequence: CASRGPYRLTQYF.

The chain links TRBV28 to TRBJ1-5, with 7 positions matching TRBD1. Germline loops: CDR1 MDHEN, CDR2 SYDVKM. With V trimmed by 10 bases and J by 1 base, 10 bases remained unmatched. This CDR3 is 15 amino acids long. The CDR3 sequence is CATTTGTVSNQPQHF. The CDR3 region has the DNA TGTGCCACCACGACCGGGACAGTGAGCAATCAGCCCCAGCATTTT.

This clone was seen only once. The gene calls are TRBV19 and TRBJ2-3; tentatively, D is TRBD1 or TRBD2 (6 bases each). V lost 7 bases and J lost 3, with 17 bases in between. This CDR3 spans 15 amino acids. Per the germline V gene, CDR1 is LNHDA and CDR2 is SQIVND (reference sequence). CDR3 sequence (DNA): TGTGCCAGTACCCCTTCGGGGGCGAGGACAGATACGCAGTATTTT. Translated, it gives CASTPSGARTDTQYF.

The rearrangement links TRBV11-2 to TRBJ1-2, with 10 bases identical to TRBD1. CDR3 length equals 14 residues. J gave up 8 bases and V 4 bases, and 7 bases lay outside the gene matches. From germline, CDR1 is SGHAT and CDR2 FQNNGV. CDR3 region: CASSSGTGAGGYTF. The DNA of the CDR3 is TGTGCCAGCAGCTCGGGGACAGGGGCCGGGGGCTACACCTTC.

CDR3 protein: CASSLGGGHEKLFF. The CDR3 DNA reads as TGTGCCAGCAGCTTGGGGGGGGGTCATGAAAAACTGTTTTTT. V and J are TRBV7-8 and TRBJ1-4; D is possibly TRBD1 (5 bases). The germline CDR1 and CDR2 sequences are SGHVS and FQNEAQ. This CDR3 region has 14 residues. Trimming took 3 bases from V and 6 from J, leaving 11 bases between them.

This clone appeared a few times. V and J are TRBV7-9 and TRBJ1-2; tentative D call: TRBD1 (6 bases). The CDR3 is made up of 15 amino acids. Trimming stripped 0 bases from V and 6 bases from J, with 14 bases between. Germline-derived CDR1 and CDR2 are SEHNR and FQNEAQ (reference sequence). The chain's CDR3 is CASSLADNRVDGYTF. The CDR3 DNA is TGTGCCAGCAGCTTAGCGGACAACAGGGTGGATGGCTACACCTTC.

V is TRBV5-4 and J is TRBJ2-5; 7 bases align to TRBD2. J lost 2 bases, V lost 2 bases, and 9 bases had no gene match. The CDR3 sequence is 16 residues long. Germline CDR1 and CDR2: SGHNT and YYREEE (reference sequence). CDR3 bases: TGTGCCAGCAGCTTCGGTAATAGCGGGTTTCAAGAGACCCAGTACTTC. It yields the protein CASSFGNSGFQETQYF.

The chain has TRBV10-3 and TRBJ2-7, with 8 bases aligning to TRBD2. This CDR3 is 13 amino acids long. With V trimmed by 10 bases and J by 4 bases, 9 bases remained unmatched. Germline loops: CDR1 ENHRY, CDR2 SYGVKD. CDR3 amino acids: CATGGDTDYEQYF. In DNA, the CDR3 is TGTGCCACCGGGGGGGACACTGATTACGAGCAGTACTTC.

For the CDR3, the DNA is TGTGCCAGCAGGGGCATAGGGGAGACCCAGTACTTC. Amino acid sequence: CASRGIGETQYF. This sequence joins TRBV27 and TRBJ2-5, with no clear D. Germline V lookup: CDR1 MNHEY, CDR2 SMNVEV (reference sequence). V was cut by 6 bases and J by 5 bases, with 10 bases left in between. This CDR3 region has 12 residues.

In its sample, this clone was seen a few times. The chain employs TRBV27 and TRBJ2-7, with 11 bases aligning to TRBD1. This CDR3 is 15 amino acids long. J was trimmed by 6 bases and V by 2 bases; bases with no gene match: 6. The germline gives CDR1 MNHEY, CDR2 SMNVEV (reference sequence). As DNA, the CDR3 is TGTGCCAGCAGTTTAACCGGAGGGACAGGGGGCGAGCAGTACTTC. Translation: CASSLTGGTGGEQYF.

CDR3 residues: CAISGQLPNTGELFF. In DNA form, the CDR3 reads TGTGCCATCAGTGGCCAATTACCGAACACCGGGGAGCTGTTTTTT. The V and J genes are TRBV10-3 and TRBJ2-2; D not certain. Germline values: CDR1 ENHRY, CDR2 SYGVKD. The germline V and J ends were trimmed by 4 bases and 0 bases, with 9 bases remaining between them. The CDR3 loop spans 15 amino acids.

This chain uses TRBV13 with TRBJ2-1; TRBD1 agrees at 7 bases. Germline values: CDR1 PRHDT, CDR2 FYEKMQ (reference sequence). There are 14 residues in the CDR3. V lost 5 bases and J lost 1; bases outside the gene matches: 2. The CDR3 DNA reads TGTGCCAGCAGCCGGGACAGATCCTACAATGAGCAGTTCTTC. Its protein is CASSRDRSYNEQFF.

The V and J genes are TRBV6-5 and TRBJ2-1; TRBD1 aligns across 10 bases. The CDR3 sequence is 15 residues long. The V gene end was trimmed by 3 bases and the J gene end by 8 bases; junction bases not matched to a gene: 7. Germline-derived CDR1 and CDR2 are MNHEY and SVGAGI. The CDR3 DNA reads TGTGCCAGCAGTTATCGACAGGGGGCATTGGATGAGCAGTTCTTC. It yields the protein CASSYRQGALDEQFF.

This clone has just one count. Germline and junction disagree at one end, which may indicate a read error. V usage is TRBV10-2 and J usage is TRBJ2-2; TRBD1 agrees at 7 bases. CDR1 and CDR2 (germline): WSHSY, SAAADI. This CDR3 has 13 amino acids. The CDR3 sequence: CASGDRADGELFF. Here the CDR3 DNA reads TGCGCCAGCGGTGACAGGGCAGACGGGGAGCTGTTTTTT.

This chain uses TRBV29-1 with TRBJ1-3; D remains unclear. This CDR3 is built from 14 residues. Germline CDR1 SQVTM, CDR2 ANQGSEA. Trimming shortened V by 0 bases and J by 4 bases, and 10 bases separated the two germline ends. CDR3 nucleotides: TGCAGCGTTGAAGAGGGCCCCGGGGGAAACACCATATATTTT. It is translated as CSVEEGPGGNTIYF.

The table lists this clone with a count of one. The chain recombines TRBV19 with TRBJ1-2, with TRBD1 matching over 7 bases. The CDR3 spans 13 residues. V shed 7 bases and J 2 bases; nucleotides not matched to a gene: 4. CDR1 LNHDA and CDR2 SQIVND come from the germline V gene (reference sequence). DNA of the CDR3: TGTGCCAGTATTGGGACAGTAAACTATGGCTACACCTTC. Translated: CASIGTVNYGYTF.

V gene TRBV7-9 combines with J gene TRBJ1-2; D ambiguous. Trimming shortened V by 0 bases and J by 8 bases, and 7 bases separated the two germline ends. The CDR3 runs to 12 residues. Looked up from germline, CDR1 is SEHNR and CDR2 is FQNEAQ (reference sequence). In DNA form, the CDR3 reads TGTGCCAGCAGCTTAGCCGGAGGCGGCTACACCTTC. It codes for CASSLAGGGYTF. The whole variable domain, filled in from reference TRBV7-9 and TRBJ1-2, reads DTGVSQNPRHKITKRGQNVTFRCDPISEHNRLYWYRQTLGQGPEFLTYFQNEAQLEKSRLLSDRFSAERPKGSFSTLEIQRTEQGDSAMYLCASSLAGGGYTFGSGTRLTVV.

V is TRBV18 and J is TRBJ1-4; TRBD1 matches 7 bases. Germline lookup yields CDR1 KGHSH and CDR2 LQKENI. J was trimmed by 8 bases and V by 5 bases; bases with no gene match: 8. This CDR3 has 14 residues. CDR3 protein: CASSSQGTGEKLFF. Here the CDR3 DNA reads TGTGCCAGCTCATCACAGGGGACGGGCGAAAAACTGTTTTTT.

The CDR3 reads CASSAQPGPNTEAFF. DNA for the CDR3: TGTGCCAGCAGCGCCCAACCGGGCCCTAACACTGAAGCTTTCTTT. This chain joins TRBV9 and TRBJ1-1; D ambiguous. CDR1 and CDR2 from the germline V gene are SGDLS and YYNGEE. This CDR3 is built from 15 residues. The V and J ends lost 3 bases and 2 bases respectively, with 14 bases between them.

The chain is built from TRBV4-1 and TRBJ2-3; no clear D gene. V shed 0 bases and J shed 0 bases, with 7 bases lying between them. This CDR3 is built from 15 residues. The germline gives CDR1 MGHRA, CDR2 YSYEKL. CDR3 bases: TGCGCCAGCAGCCAAGACCACTTTAGCACAGATACGCAGTATTTT. Residues: CASSQDHFSTDTQYF.